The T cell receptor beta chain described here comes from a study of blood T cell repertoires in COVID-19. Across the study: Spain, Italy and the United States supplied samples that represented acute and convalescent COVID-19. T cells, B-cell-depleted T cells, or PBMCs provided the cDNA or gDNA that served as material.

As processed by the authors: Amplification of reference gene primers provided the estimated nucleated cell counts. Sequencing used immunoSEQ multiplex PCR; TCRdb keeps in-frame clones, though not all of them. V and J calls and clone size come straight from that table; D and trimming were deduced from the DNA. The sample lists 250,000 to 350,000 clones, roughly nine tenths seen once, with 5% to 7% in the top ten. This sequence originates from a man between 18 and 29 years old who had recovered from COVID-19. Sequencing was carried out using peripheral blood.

The CDR3 sequence is CASSLGSRPQHF. The CDR3 DNA reads TGTGCCAGCAGTTTAGGGAGCCGGCCCCAGCATTTT. The rearrangement joins TRBV12-3 or TRBV12-4 to TRBJ1-5; D ambiguous. This CDR3 spans 12 amino acids. Trimming pared 1 base from V and 9 bases from J, leaving 7 bases between.